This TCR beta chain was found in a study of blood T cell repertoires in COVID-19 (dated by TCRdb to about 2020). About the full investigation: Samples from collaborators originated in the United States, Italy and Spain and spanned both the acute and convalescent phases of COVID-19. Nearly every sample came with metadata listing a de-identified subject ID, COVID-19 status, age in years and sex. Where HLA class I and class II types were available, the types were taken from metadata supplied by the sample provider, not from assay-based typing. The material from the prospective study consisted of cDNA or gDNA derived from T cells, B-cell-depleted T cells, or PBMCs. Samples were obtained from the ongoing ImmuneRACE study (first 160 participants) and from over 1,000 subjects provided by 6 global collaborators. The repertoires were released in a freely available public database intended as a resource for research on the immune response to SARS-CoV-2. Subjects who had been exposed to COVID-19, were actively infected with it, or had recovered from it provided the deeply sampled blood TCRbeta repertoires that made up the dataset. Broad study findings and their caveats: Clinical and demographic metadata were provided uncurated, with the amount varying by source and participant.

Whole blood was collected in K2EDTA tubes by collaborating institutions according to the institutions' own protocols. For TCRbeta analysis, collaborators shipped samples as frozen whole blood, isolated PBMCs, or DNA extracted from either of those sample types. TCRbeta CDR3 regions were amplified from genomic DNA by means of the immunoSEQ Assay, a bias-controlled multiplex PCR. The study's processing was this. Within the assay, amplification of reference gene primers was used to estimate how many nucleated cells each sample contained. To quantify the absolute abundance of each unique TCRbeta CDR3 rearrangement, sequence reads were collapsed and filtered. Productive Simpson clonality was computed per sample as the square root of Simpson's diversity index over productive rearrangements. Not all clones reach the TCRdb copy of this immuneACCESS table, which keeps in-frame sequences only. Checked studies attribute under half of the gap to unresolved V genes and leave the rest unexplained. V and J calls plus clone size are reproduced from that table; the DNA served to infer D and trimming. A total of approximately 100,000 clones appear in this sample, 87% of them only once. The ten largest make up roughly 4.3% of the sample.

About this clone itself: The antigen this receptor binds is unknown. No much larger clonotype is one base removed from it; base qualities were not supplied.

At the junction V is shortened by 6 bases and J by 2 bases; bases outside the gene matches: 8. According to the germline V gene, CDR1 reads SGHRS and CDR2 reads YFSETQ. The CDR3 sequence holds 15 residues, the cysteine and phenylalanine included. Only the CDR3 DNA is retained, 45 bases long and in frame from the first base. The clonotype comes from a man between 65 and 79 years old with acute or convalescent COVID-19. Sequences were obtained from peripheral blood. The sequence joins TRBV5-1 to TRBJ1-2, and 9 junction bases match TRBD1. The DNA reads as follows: TGCGCCAGCAAATCTCGGACAGGGGAGAACTATGGCTACACCTTC. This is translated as CASKSRTGENYGYTF.